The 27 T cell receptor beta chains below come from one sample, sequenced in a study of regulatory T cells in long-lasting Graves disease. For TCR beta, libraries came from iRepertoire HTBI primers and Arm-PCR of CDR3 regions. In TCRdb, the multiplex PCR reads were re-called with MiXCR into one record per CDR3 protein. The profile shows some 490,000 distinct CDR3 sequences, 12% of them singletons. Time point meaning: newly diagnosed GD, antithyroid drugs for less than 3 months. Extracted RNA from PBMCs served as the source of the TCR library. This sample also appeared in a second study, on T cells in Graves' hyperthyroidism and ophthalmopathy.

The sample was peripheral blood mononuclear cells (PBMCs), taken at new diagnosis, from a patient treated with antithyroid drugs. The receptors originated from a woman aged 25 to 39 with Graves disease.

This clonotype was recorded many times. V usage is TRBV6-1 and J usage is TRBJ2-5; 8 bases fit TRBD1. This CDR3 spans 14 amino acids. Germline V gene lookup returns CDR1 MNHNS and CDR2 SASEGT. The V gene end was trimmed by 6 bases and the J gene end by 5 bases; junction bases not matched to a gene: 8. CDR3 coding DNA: TGTGCCAGCAGGGAGCAGGGGGCTGGTGAGACCCAGTACTTC. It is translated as CASREQGAGETQYF.

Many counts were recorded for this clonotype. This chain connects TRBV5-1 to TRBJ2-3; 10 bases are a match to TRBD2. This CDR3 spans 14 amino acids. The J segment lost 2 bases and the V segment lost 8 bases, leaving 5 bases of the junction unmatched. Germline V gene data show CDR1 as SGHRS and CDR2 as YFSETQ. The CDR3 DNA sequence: TGCGCCAGTTCAGCGGGAGGGTACACAGATACGCAGTATTTT. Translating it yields CASSAGGYTDTQYF. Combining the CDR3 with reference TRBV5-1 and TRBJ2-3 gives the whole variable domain KAGVTQTPRYLIKTRGQQVTLSCSPISGHRSVSWYQQTPGQGLQFLFEYFSETQRNKGNFPGRFSGRQFSNSRSEMNVSTLELGDSALYLCASSAGGYTDTQYFGPGTRLTVL.

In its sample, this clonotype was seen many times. CDR3 protein: CASRRTGRETQYF. The CDR3 region has the DNA TGTGCCAGCAGAAGGACTGGGAGGGAGACCCAGTACTTC. The gene calls are TRBV2 and TRBJ2-5; D possibly corresponds to TRBD2 (6 bases). Per the germline V gene, CDR1 is SNHLY and CDR2 is FYNNEI. This CDR3 is 13 amino acids long. Trimming stripped 6 bases from V and 5 bases from J, with 13 bases between.

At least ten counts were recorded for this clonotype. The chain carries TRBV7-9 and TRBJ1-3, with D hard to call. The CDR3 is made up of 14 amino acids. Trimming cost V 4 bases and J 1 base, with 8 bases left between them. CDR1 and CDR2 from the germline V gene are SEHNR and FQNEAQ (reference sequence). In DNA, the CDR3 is TGTGCCAGCAGCTACGCAACATCTGGAAACACCATATATTTT. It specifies CASSYATSGNTIYF.

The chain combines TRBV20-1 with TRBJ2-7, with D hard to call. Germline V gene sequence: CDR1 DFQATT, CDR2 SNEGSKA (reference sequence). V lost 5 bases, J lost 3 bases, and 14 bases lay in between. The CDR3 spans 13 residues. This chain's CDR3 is CSASDQENYEQYF. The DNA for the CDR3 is TGCAGTGCTTCCGACCAAGAAAACTACGAGCAGTACTTC.

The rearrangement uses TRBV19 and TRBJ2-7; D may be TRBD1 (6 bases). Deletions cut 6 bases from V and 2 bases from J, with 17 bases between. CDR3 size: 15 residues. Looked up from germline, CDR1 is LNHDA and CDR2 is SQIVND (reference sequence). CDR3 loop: CASRDTGHSTYEQYF. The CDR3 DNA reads TGTGCCAGTAGAGATACGGGACACTCTACCTACGAGCAGTACTTC.

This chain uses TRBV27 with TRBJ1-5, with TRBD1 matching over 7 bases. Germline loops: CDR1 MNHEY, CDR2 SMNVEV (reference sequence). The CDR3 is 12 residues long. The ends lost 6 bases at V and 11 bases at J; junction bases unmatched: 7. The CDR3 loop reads CASSLAGGSQHF. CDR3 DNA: TGTGCCAGCAGCCTAGCAGGGGGGTCCCAGCATTTT.

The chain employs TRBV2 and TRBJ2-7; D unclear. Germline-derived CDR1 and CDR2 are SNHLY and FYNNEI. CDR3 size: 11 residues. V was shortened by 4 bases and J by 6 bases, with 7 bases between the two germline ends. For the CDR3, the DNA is TGTGCCAGCAGTGTGATGAGCGAGCAGTACTTC. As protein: CASSVMSEQYF.

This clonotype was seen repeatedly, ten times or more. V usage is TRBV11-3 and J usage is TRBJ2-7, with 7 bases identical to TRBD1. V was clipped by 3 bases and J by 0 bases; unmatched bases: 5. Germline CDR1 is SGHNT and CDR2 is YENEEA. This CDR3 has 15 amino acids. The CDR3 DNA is TGTGCCAGCAGCTTTTCTTGGACAGGCTCCTACGAGCAGTACTTC. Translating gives CASSFSWTGSYEQYF.

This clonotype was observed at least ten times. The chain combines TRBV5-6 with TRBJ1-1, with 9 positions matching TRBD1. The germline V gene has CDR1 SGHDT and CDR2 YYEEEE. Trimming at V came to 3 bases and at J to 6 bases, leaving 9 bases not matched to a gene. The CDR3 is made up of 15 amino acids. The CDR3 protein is CASSWGTGRFAEAFF. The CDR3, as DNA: TGTGCCAGCAGCTGGGGGACAGGGAGGTTCGCTGAAGCTTTCTTT.

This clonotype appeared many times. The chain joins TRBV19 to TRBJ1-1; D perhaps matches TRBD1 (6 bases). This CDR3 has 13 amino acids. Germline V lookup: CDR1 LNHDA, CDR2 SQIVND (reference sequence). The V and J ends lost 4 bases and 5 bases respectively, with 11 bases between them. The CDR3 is CASSTGTKTEAFF. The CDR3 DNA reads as TGTGCCAGTAGTACCGGGACAAAGACTGAAGCTTTCTTT.

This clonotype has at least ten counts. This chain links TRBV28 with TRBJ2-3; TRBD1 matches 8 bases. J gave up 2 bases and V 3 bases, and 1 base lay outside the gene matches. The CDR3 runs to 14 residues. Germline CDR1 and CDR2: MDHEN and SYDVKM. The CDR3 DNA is TGTGCCAGCAGTTTGGACAGGGTCACAGATACGCAGTATTTT. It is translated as CASSLDRVTDTQYF.

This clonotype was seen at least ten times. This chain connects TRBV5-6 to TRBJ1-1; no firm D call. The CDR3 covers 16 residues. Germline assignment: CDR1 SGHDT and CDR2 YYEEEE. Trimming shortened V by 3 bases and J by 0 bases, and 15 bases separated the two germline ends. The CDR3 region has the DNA TGTGCCAGCAGCTCCCTTTCTGGTGGACTGAACACTGAAGCTTTCTTT. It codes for CASSSLSGGLNTEAFF.

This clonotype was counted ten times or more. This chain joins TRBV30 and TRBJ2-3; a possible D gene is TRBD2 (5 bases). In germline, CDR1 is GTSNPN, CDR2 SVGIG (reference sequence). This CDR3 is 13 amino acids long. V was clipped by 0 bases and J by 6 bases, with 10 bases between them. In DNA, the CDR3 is TGTGCCTGGAGTGTACGGGGAGTGGATACGCAGTATTTT. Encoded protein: CAWSVRGVDTQYF.

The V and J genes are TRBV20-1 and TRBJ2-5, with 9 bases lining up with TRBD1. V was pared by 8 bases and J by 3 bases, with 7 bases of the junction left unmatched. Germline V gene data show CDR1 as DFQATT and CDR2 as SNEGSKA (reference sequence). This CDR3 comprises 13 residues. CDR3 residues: CSPDRGIEETQYF. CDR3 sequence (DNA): TGCAGTCCAGACAGGGGGATTGAAGAGACCCAGTACTTC.

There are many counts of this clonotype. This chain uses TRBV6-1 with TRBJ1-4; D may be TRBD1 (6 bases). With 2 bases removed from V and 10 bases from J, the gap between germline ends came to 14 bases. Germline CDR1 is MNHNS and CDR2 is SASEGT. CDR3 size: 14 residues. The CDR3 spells CASSELQGSGKLFF. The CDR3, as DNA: TGTGCCAGCAGTGAACTACAGGGAAGTGGAAAACTGTTTTTT.

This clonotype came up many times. The CDR3 here is CSARPGLAPHEYIQYF. In nucleotides, the CDR3 is TGCAGTGCTAGACCGGGACTAGCCCCACACGAGTACATTCAGTACTTC. The chain recombines TRBV20-1 with TRBJ2-4, with 9 bases aligning to TRBD2. The V gene end was trimmed by 2 bases and the J gene end by 8 bases; junction bases not matched to a gene: 13. This CDR3 spans 16 amino acids. Germline V gene data show CDR1 as DFQATT and CDR2 as SNEGSKA (reference sequence).

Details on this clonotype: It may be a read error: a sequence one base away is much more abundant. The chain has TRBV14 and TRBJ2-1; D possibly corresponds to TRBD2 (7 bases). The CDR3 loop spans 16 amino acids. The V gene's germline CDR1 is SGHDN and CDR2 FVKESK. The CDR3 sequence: CASSQPSGLGGGEQSF. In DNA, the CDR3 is TGTGCCAGCAGCCAACCGAGCGGCCTAGGGGGAGGGGAGCAGTCCTTC.

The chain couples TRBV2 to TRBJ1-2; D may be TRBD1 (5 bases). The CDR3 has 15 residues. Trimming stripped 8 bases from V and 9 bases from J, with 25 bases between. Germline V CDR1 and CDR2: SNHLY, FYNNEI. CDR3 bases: TGTGCCAGCTGGATGGGGCAATCCAACATGGGGAGCTACACCTTC. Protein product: CASWMGQSNMGSYTF.

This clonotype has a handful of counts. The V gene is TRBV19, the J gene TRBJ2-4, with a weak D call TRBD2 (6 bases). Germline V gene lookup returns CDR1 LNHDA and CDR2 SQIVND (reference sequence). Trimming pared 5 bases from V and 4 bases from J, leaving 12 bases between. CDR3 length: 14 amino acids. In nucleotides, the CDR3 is TGTGCCAGTAGTTGGGGGGAGATAAAAAACATTCAGTACTTC. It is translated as CASSWGEIKNIQYF.

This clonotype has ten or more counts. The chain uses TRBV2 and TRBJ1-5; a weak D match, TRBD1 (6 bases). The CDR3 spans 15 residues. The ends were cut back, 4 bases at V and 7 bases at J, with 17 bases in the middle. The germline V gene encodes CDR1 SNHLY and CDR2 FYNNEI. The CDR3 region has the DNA TGTGCCAGCAGTGTCTTACAGGGCTTATGGCAGCCCCAGCATTTT. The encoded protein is CASSVLQGLWQPQHF. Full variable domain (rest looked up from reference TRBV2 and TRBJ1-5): EPEVTQTPSHQVTQMGQEVILRCVPISNHLYFYWYRQILGQKVEFLVSFYNNEISEKSEIFDDQFSVERPDGSNFTLKIRSTKLEDSAMYFCASSVLQGLWQPQHFGDGTRLSIL.

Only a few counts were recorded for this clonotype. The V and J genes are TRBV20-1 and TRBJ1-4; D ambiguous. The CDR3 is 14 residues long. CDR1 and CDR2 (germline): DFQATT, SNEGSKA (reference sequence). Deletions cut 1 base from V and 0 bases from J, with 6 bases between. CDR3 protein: CSARAGATNEKLFF. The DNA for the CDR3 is TGCAGTGCTAGAGCCGGTGCAACTAATGAAAAACTGTTTTTT.

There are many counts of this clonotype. In nucleotides, the CDR3 is TGTGCCAGCAGCTCCCGGGGGAAGAATGAAAAACTGTTTTTT. Translating it yields CASSSRGKNEKLFF. The genes are TRBV11-3 and TRBJ1-4, with D perhaps matching TRBD1 (5 bases). The V end was cut by 4 bases, the J end by 5 bases, with 11 bases between. Germline V gene data show CDR1 as SGHNT and CDR2 as YENEEA. This CDR3 spans 14 amino acids.

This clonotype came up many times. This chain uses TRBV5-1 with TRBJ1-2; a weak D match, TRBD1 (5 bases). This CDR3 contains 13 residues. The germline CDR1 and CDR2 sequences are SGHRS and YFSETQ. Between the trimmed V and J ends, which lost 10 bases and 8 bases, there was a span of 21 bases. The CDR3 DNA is TGCGCCTCTCGATCAGGAACAGGTGGGGGCTACACCTTC. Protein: CASRSGTGGGYTF.

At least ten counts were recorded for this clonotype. The CDR3 region is CASSLARESEQYF. CDR3 nucleotide sequence: TGTGCCAGCAGCTTAGCGCGGGAGTCCGAGCAGTACTTC. This chain links TRBV7-2 with TRBJ2-7, with 7 nucleotides matching TRBD2. V dropped 0 bases and J dropped 6; count of bases not matched to a gene: 2. Germline assignment: CDR1 SGHTA and CDR2 FQGNSA. The CDR3 is made up of 13 amino acids.

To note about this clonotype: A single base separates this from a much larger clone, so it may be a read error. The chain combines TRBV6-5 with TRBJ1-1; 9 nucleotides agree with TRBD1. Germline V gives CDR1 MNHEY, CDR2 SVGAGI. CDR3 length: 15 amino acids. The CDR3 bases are TGTGCCAGCAGTTCCCGCGGGACAGGGATTCTTCGGGCCTTTTTT. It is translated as CASSSRGTGILRAFF.

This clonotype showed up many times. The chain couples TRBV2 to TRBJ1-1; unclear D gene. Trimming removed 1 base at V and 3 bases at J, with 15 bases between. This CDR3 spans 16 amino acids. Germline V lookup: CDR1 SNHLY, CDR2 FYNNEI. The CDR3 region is CASSEGGWMRDTEAFF. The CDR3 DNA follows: TGTGCCAGCAGTGAAGGGGGATGGATGAGGGACACTGAAGCTTTCTTT. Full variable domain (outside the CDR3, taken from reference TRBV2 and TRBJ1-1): EPEVTQTPSHQVTQMGQEVILRCVPISNHLYFYWYRQILGQKVEFLVSFYNNEISEKSEIFDDQFSVERPDGSNFTLKIRSTKLEDSAMYFCASSEGGWMRDTEAFFGQGTRLTVV.